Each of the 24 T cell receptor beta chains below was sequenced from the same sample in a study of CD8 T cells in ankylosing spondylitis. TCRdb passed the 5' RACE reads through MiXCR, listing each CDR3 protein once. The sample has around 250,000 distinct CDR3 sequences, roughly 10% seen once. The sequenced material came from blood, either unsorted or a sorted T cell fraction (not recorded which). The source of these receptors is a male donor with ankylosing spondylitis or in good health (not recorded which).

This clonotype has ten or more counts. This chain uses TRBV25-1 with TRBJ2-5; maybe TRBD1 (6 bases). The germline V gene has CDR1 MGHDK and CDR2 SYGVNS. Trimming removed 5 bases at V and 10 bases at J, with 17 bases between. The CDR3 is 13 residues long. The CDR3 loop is CASSLHRAPIQYF. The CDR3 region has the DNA TGTGCCAGCAGTCTTCACAGGGCTCCAATCCAGTACTTC.

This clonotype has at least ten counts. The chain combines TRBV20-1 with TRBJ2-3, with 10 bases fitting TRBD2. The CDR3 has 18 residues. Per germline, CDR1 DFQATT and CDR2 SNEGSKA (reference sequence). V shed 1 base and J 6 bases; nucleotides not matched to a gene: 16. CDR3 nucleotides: TGCAGTGCTAGAGTTGAGTGGCGAGCGGGGGGGCCGTCCGATACGCAGTATTTT. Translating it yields CSARVEWRAGGPSDTQYF.

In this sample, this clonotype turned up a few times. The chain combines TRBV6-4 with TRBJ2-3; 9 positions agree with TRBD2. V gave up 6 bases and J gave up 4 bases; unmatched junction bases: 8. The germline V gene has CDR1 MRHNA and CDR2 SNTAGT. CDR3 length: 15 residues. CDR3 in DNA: TGTGCCAGCAGCCCGGAAGCGGGGGGCGCAGATACGCAGTATTTT. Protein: CASSPEAGGADTQYF.

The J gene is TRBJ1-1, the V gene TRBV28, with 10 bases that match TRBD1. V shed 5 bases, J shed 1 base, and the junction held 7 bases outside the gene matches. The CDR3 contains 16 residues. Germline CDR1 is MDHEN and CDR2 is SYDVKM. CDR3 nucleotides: TGTGCCAGCAGTCCGATGACAGGGGGCAGGAACACTGAAGCTTTCTTT. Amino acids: CASSPMTGGRNTEAFF.

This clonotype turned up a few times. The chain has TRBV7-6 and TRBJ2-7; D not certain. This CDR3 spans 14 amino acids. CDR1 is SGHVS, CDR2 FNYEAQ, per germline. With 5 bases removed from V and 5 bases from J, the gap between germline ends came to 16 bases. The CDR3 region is CASSPAGSINEQYF. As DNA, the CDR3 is TGTGCCAGCAGCCCGGCTGGGTCTATCAACGAGCAGTACTTC.

CDR3 DNA: TGTGCCAGCAGCCTCGGGGGGTTTGACACTGAAGCTTTCTTT. Protein product: CASSLGGFDTEAFF. J is TRBJ1-1 and V is TRBV7-9, with TRBD1 as a possible D gene (5 bases). The CDR3 has 14 amino acids. Trimming cost V 5 bases and J 3 bases, with 13 bases left between them. Germline CDR1 reads SEHNR; CDR2 reads FQNEAQ (reference sequence).

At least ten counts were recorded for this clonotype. This chain's CDR3 is CASSLGVRGRHEQFF. CDR3 nucleotides: TGCGCCAGCAGCTTGGGGGTCAGGGGGCGGCATGAGCAGTTCTTC. This chain links TRBV5-1 with TRBJ2-1, with TRBD1 identical over 8 bases. Germline V lookup: CDR1 SGHRS, CDR2 YFSETQ. The CDR3 extends over 15 amino acids. Trimming removed 0 bases from V and 8 bases from J; junction bases left unmatched: 7.

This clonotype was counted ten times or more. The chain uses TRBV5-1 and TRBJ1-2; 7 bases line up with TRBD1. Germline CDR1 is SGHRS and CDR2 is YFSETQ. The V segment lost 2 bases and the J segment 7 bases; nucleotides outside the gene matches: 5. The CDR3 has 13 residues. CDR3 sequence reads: CASSFQGDVGYTF. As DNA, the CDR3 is TGCGCCAGCAGCTTCCAGGGGGATGTTGGCTACACCTTC. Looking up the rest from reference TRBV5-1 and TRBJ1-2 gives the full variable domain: KAGVTQTPRYLIKTRGQQVTLSCSPISGHRSVSWYQQTPGQGLQFLFEYFSETQRNKGNFPGRFSGRQFSNSRSEMNVSTLELGDSALYLCASSFQGDVGYTFGSGTRLTVV.

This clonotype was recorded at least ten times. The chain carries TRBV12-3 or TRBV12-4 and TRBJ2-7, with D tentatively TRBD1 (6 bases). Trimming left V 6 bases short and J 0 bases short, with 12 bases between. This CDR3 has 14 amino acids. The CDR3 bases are TGTGCCAGCAGCCCGGACAGAGACTCCTACGAGCAGTACTTC. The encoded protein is CASSPDRDSYEQYF.

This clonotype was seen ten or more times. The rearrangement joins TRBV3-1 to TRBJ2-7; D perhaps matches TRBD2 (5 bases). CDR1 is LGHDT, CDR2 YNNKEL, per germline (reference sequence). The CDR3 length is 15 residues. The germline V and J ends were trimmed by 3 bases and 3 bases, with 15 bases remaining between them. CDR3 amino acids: CASSHGRGRSYEQYF. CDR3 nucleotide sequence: TGTGCCAGCAGCCATGGACGGGGTAGGAGCTACGAGCAGTACTTC.

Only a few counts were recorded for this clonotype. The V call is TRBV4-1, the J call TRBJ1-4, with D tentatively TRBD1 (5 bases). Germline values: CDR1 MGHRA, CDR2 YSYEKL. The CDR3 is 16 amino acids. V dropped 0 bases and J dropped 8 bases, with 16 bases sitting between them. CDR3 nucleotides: TGCGCCAGCAGCCAAGATCGGGGGGTCTTCGGGGAAAAACTGTTTTTT. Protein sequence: CASSQDRGVFGEKLFF.

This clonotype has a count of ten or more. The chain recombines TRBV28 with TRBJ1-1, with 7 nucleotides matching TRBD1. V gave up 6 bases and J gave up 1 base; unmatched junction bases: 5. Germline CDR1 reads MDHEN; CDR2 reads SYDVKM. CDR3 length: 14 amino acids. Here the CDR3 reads CASRQGGQNTEAFF. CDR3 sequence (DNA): TGTGCCAGCAGGCAGGGGGGGCAGAACACTGAAGCTTTCTTT.

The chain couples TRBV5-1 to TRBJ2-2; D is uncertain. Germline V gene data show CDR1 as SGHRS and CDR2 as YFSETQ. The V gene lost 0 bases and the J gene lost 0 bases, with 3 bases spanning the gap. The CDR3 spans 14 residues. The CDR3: CASSLETNTGELFF. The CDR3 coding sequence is TGCGCCAGCAGCTTGGAGACGAACACCGGGGAGCTGTTTTTT.

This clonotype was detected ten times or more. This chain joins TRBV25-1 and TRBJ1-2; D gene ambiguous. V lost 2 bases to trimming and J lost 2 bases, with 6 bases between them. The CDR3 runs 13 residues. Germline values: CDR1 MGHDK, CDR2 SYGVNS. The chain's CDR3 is CASSEGRNYGYTF. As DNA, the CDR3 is TGTGCCAGCAGTGAAGGACGAAACTATGGCTACACCTTC.

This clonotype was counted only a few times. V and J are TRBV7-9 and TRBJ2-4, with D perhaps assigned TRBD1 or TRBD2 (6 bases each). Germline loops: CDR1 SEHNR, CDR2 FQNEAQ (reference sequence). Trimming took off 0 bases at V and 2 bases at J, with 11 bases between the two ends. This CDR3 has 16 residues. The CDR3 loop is CASSLAGGLTKNIQYF. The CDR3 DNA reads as TGTGCCAGCAGCTTAGCGGGGGGCTTGACCAAAAACATTCAGTACTTC.

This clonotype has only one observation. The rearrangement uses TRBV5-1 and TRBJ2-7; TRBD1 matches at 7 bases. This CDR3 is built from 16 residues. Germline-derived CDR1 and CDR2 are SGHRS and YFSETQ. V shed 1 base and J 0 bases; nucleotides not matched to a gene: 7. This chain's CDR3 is CASSLWSRGSSYEQYF. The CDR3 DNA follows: TGCGCCAGCAGCTTGTGGAGCAGGGGGAGCTCCTACGAGCAGTACTTC.

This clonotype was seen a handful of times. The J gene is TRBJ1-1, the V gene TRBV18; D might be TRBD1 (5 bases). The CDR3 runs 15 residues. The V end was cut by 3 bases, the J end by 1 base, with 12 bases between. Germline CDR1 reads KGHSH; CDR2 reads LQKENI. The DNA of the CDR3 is TGTGCCAGCTCACCGTGGGGCGCGGAGAACACTGAAGCTTTCTTT. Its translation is CASSPWGAENTEAFF.

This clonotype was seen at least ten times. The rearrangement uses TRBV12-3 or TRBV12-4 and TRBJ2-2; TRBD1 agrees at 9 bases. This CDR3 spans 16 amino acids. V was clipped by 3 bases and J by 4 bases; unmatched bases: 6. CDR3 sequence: CASSLGQGGGTGELFF. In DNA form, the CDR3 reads TGTGCCAGCAGTTTGGGACAGGGAGGCGGCACCGGGGAGCTGTTTTTT.

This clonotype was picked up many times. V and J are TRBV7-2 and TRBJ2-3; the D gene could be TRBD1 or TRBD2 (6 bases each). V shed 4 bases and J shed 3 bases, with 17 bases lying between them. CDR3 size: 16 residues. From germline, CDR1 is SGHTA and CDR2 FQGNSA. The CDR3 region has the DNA TGTGCCAGCAGCTCCCCTCGGGGGCTTTTGACAGATACGCAGTATTTT. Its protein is CASSSPRGLLTDTQYF. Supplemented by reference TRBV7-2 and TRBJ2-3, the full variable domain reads GAGVSQSPSNKVTEKGKDVELRCDPISGHTALYWYRQSLGQGLEFLIYFQGNSAPDKSGLPSDRFSAERTGGSVSTLTIQRTQQEDSAVYLCASSSPRGLLTDTQYFGPGTRLTVL.

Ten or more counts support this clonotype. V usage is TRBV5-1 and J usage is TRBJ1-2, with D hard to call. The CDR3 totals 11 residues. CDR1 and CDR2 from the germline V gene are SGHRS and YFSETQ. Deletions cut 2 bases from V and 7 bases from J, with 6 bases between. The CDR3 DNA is TGCGCCAGCAGCTTCCGGGGTGGCTACACCTTC. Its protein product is CASSFRGGYTF.

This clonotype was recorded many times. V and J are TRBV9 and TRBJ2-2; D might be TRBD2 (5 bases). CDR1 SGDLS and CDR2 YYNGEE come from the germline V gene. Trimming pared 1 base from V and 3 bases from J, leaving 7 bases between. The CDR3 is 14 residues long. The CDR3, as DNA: TGTGCCAGCAGCGTACGCGGGTACACCGGGGAGCTGTTTTTT. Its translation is CASSVRGYTGELFF.

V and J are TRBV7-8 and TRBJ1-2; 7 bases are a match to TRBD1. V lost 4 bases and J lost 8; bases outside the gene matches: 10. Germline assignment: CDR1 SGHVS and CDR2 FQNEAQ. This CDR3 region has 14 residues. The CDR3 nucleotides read TGTGCCAGCAGCTCGGGGACAGCGTTAACGGGCTACACCTTC. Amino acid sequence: CASSSGTALTGYTF.

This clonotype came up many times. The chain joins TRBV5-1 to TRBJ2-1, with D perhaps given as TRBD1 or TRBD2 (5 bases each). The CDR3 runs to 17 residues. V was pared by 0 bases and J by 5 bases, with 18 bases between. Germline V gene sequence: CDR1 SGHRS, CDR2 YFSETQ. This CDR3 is CASSLDRGLVLDNEQFF. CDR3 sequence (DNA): TGCGCCAGCAGCTTGGATCGGGGCTTGGTCCTAGACAATGAGCAGTTCTTC.

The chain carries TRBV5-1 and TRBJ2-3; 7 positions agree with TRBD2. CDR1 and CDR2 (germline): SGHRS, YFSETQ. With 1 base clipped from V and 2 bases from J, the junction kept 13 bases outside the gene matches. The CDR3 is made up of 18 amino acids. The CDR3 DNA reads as TGCGCCAGCAGCTTGCCGTGGTTCCGGGAGGCTATCACAGATACGCAGTATTTT. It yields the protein CASSLPWFREAITDTQYF.